The 8 T cell receptor beta chains presented below share a single source sample, sequenced in a study of blood T cell repertoires in COVID-19. The table came from immunoSEQ multiplex PCR; TCRdb's copy has only in-frame clones and leaves some out. In the table there are tens of thousands of clones, roughly 74% of which are singletons. Sequenced: peripheral blood. The receptors derive from a man aged 70-80 years with COVID-19, enrolled during active disease.

This clone was observed a handful of times. The chain carries TRBV27 and TRBJ2-1; D gene uncertain. The CDR3 contains 15 residues. Trimming pared 6 bases from V and 3 bases from J, leaving 15 bases between. Germline assignment: CDR1 MNHEY and CDR2 SMNVEV (reference sequence). In DNA, the CDR3 is TGTGCCAGCAGGTCTGACACCGCCCTCTACAATGAGCAGTTCTTC. This encodes CASRSDTALYNEQFF.

The chain uses TRBV3-1 (or the pseudogene TRBV3-2) and TRBJ2-1; 9 bases align to TRBD2. V trimming: 4 bases; J trimming: 9 bases; junction bases outside the gene matches: 10. The CDR3 is made up of 15 amino acids. Germline CDR1 is LGHDT and CDR2 is YNNKEL (reference sequence). The CDR3 reads CASSLNLAGRFEQFF. CDR3 DNA: TGTGCCAGCAGCCTCAACCTAGCGGGGAGGTTTGAGCAGTTCTTC.

The CDR3 spells CASSIGTGWGNEQFF. CDR3 DNA sequence: TGTGCCAGTAGTATCGGGACTGGGTGGGGCAATGAGCAGTTCTTC. The chain has TRBV19 and TRBJ2-1; weak D call: TRBD2 (6 bases). CDR3 length equals 15 residues. The V and J ends lost 3 bases and 6 bases respectively, with 15 bases between them. CDR1 and CDR2 (germline): LNHDA, SQIVND (reference sequence).

V is TRBV5-4 and J is TRBJ2-3, with a tentative D call TRBD2 (6 bases). CDR3 length equals 15 residues. With 1 base removed from V and 3 bases from J, the gap between germline ends came to 12 bases. Germline lookup yields CDR1 SGHNT and CDR2 YYREEE (reference sequence). The DNA of the CDR3 is TGTGCCAGCAGCTTGAGGGGAGGTAGGACAGATACGCAGTATTTT. Translation: CASSLRGGRTDTQYF.

The chain links TRBV18 to TRBJ2-3; D uncertain. Germline CDR1 and CDR2: KGHSH and LQKENI. CDR3 size: 14 residues. The V gene lost 2 bases and the J gene lost 4 bases, with 10 bases spanning the gap. The CDR3 nucleotides are TGTGCCAGCTCACCATCCCTTCTCCCAGATACGCAGTATTTT. Protein sequence: CASSPSLLPDTQYF. Combining the CDR3 with reference TRBV18 and TRBJ2-3 gives the whole variable domain NAGVMQNPRHLVRRRGQEARLRCSPMKGHSHVYWYRQLPEEGLKFMVYLQKENIIDESGMPKERFSAEFPKEGPSILRIQQVVRGDSAAYFCASSPSLLPDTQYFGPGTRLTVL.

Ten or more counts support this clone. The chain has TRBV11-3 and TRBJ1-3; D is perhaps TRBD1 (5 bases). V lost 5 bases and J 2 bases, leaving 13 bases between the germline ends. The CDR3 has 15 residues. Germline assignment: CDR1 SGHNT and CDR2 YENEEA. The CDR3 sequence is CASSHSTATGNTIYF. CDR3 bases: TGTGCCAGCAGCCACTCGACAGCCACTGGAAACACCATATATTTT.

This chain links TRBV5-6 with TRBJ1-6; D gene uncertain. This CDR3 has 16 residues. The V and J ends lost 0 bases and 8 bases respectively, with 15 bases between them. Germline V gives CDR1 SGHDT, CDR2 YYEEEE. The CDR3 here is CASSLDPGKRHSPLHF. The CDR3, as DNA: TGTGCCAGCAGCTTGGACCCAGGAAAAAGGCATTCACCCCTCCACTTT.

The chain links TRBV11-2 to TRBJ2-1; 8 positions agree with TRBD2. The CDR3 is made up of 16 amino acids. V lost 5 bases and J lost 1; bases outside the gene matches: 7. Germline loops: CDR1 SGHAT, CDR2 FQNNGV. The CDR3, as DNA: TGTGCCAGCAGCATCCCCGGCGGGGGGTCCTACAATGAGCAGTTCTTC. Its protein is CASSIPGGGSYNEQFF.